The next 9 T cell receptor beta chains were all read from a single sample in a study of cytomegalovirus exposure and HLA in healthy donors. Primers included in the PCR were 60 Vbeta and 13 Jbeta primers. Libraries were prepared by immunoSEQ multiplex PCR; TCRdb keeps only in-frame clonotypes and omits some of them. The data contain more than 150,000 clones, more than 75% of them singletons. Sequences were obtained from PBMCs. These receptor sequences come from a woman aged 25 to 45 in good health and CMV-seropositive.

The genes are TRBV19 and TRBJ1-2; 7 bases line up with TRBD1. Germline assignment: CDR1 LNHDA and CDR2 SQIVND (reference sequence). V lost 7 bases to trimming and J lost 4 bases; unmatched junction nucleotides: 6. This CDR3 has 13 residues. This CDR3 is CASNPGQSYGYTF. In DNA form, the CDR3 reads TGTGCCAGTAACCCGGGACAGAGCTATGGCTACACCTTC.

The chain is built from TRBV19 and TRBJ2-5, with D maybe TRBD2 (5 bases). Trimming removed 3 bases from V and 4 bases from J, with 6 bases in between. Germline V lookup: CDR1 LNHDA, CDR2 SQIVND (reference sequence). This CDR3 comprises 12 residues. Here the CDR3 reads CASSIRGETQYF. CDR3 DNA sequence: TGTGCCAGTAGTATCCGGGGAGAGACCCAGTACTTC.

The rearrangement uses TRBV28 and TRBJ2-7, with 9 bases aligning to TRBD1. The V and J ends lost 7 bases and 7 bases, in that order; junction bases with no gene match: 11. Germline CDR1 MDHEN, CDR2 SYDVKM. This CDR3 comprises 14 residues. The CDR3 DNA reads TGTGCCAGCATCACCGGGACAGGGTCTCGGGAGCAGTACTTC. It encodes CASITGTGSREQYF.

This clone was recorded a few times. CDR3 DNA sequence: TGTGCCAGTACCACCGGTTCGGGAGGCCTATTATACACTGAAGCTTTCTTT. It codes for CASTTGSGGLLYTEAFF. This sequence joins TRBV19 and TRBJ1-1; unclear D gene. The CDR3 loop spans 17 amino acids. The V and J ends lost 7 bases and 3 bases respectively, with 24 bases between them. Germline loops: CDR1 LNHDA, CDR2 SQIVND (reference sequence).

The V and J genes are TRBV5-1 and TRBJ1-3; a possible D gene is TRBD1 (6 bases). Germline V CDR1 and CDR2: SGHRS, YFSETQ. The CDR3 runs 14 residues. V was trimmed by 4 bases and J by 8 bases, leaving 16 bases between them. The CDR3 nucleotides read TGCGCCAGCAGCGAGGGGACACCCGGTGACACCATATATTTT. Encoded protein: CASSEGTPGDTIYF. Filled out from reference TRBV5-1 and TRBJ1-3, the complete variable domain reads KAGVTQTPRYLIKTRGQQVTLSCSPISGHRSVSWYQQTPGQGLQFLFEYFSETQRNKGNFPGRFSGRQFSNSRSEMNVSTLELGDSALYLCASSEGTPGDTIYFGEGSWLTVV.

The J gene is TRBJ2-7, the V gene TRBV30, with D possibly TRBD2 on 6 matching bases. Trimming stripped 1 base from V and 0 bases from J, with 7 bases between. The CDR3 runs 13 residues. Germline V gene sequence: CDR1 GTSNPN, CDR2 SVGIG (reference sequence). The CDR3 DNA is TGTGCCTGGAGTGACGGGGGCTCCTACGAGCAGTACTTC. Residues: CAWSDGGSYEQYF.

CDR3 sequence reads: CASSHGTGGYEQYF. The CDR3 bases are TGTGCCAGCAGCCATGGGACAGGGGGCTACGAGCAGTACTTC. The chain carries TRBV9 and TRBJ2-7, with 11 bases lining up with TRBD1. The germline V gene has CDR1 SGDLS and CDR2 YYNGEE. The length of the CDR3 is 14 residues. V shed 4 bases, J shed 3 bases, and the junction held 3 bases outside the gene matches.

CDR3 protein: CASSLQDGGTHDTQYF. The CDR3 DNA reads TGTGCCAGCAGCTTACAGGATGGCGGGACCCACGATACGCAGTATTTT. The rearrangement joins TRBV7-2 to TRBJ2-3; tentative D call: TRBD2 (6 bases). The germline V gene encodes CDR1 SGHTA and CDR2 FQGNSA. The CDR3 is 16 amino acids. V lost 2 bases and J 6 bases, leaving 18 bases between the germline ends.

J is TRBJ2-2 and V is TRBV18; weak D call: TRBD1 (5 bases). Germline CDR1 KGHSH, CDR2 LQKENI. Trimming took 3 bases from V and 4 from J, leaving 12 bases between them. CDR3 length equals 15 residues. The CDR3 sequence: CASSPRTHFTGELFF. The CDR3 DNA reads as TGTGCCAGCTCACCTAGGACACATTTCACCGGGGAGCTGTTTTTT.